Here is one T cell receptor beta chain with its context. The antigen remains undetermined. Trimming took 2 bases from V and 7 from J; bases not matched to a gene: 6. Germline V CDR1 and CDR2: LGHNA, YNFKEQ. CDR3 length equals 16 residues. This specimen belongs to a study of OX40 agonist ivuxolimab in advanced cancers. Study observations and caveats: Antigen specificity was not determined for the expanded peripheral T cells.

Clones were read by immunoSEQ multiplex PCR, and TCRdb kept only the in-frame ones, dropping some. The table has tens of thousands of clones, around 83% seen once. This receptor was taken from an adult with an advanced solid tumor such as melanoma, head and neck, liver or kidney cancer. The specimen was CD4+ or CD8+ T cells sorted from blood, collected in a trial of the OX40 agonist ivuxolimab. This chain links TRBV4-2 with TRBJ2-2, with TRBD2 matching 11 bases. CDR3: CASSQTSSGGSGELFF. DNA of the CDR3: TGTGCCAGCAGCCAAACGTCTAGCGGGGGGAGCGGGGAGCTGTTTTTT.